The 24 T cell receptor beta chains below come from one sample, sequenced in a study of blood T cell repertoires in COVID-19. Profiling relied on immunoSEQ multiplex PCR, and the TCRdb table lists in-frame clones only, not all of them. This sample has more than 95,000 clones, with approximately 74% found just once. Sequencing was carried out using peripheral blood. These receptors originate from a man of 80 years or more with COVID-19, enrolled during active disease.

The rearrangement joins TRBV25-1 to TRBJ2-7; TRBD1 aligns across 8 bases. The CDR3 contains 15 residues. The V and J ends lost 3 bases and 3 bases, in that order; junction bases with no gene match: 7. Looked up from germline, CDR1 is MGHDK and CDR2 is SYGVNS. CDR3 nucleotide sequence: TGTGCCAGCAGTGAGGGGGCCGGACAGGGCTACGAGCAGTACTTC. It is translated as CASSEGAGQGYEQYF.

CDR3 loop: CASSFGRTGPETQYF. The CDR3 DNA follows: TGTGCCAGCAGCTTCGGCAGGACAGGGCCAGAGACCCAGTACTTC. This chain joins TRBV11-2 and TRBJ2-5; 8 nucleotides match TRBD1. CDR1 is SGHAT and CDR2 is FQNNGV in the germline V gene. Losses at the gene ends were 3 bases for V and 4 bases for J; bases not matched to a gene: 7. This CDR3 spans 15 amino acids.

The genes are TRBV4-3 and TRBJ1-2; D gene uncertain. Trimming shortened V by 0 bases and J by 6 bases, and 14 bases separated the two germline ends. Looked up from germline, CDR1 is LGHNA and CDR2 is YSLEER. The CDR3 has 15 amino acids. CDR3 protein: CASSQEQYSGDGYTF. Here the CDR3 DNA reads TGCGCCAGCAGCCAAGAACAGTACAGCGGTGATGGCTACACCTTC.

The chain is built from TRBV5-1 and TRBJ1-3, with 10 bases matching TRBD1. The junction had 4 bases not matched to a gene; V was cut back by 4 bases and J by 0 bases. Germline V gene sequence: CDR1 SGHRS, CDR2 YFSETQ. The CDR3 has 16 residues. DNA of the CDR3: TGCGCCAGCAGCCTGACAGGGGGCTACTCTGGAAACACCATATATTTT. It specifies CASSLTGGYSGNTIYF. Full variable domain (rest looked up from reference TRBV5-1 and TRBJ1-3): KAGVTQTPRYLIKTRGQQVTLSCSPISGHRSVSWYQQTPGQGLQFLFEYFSETQRNKGNFPGRFSGRQFSNSRSEMNVSTLELGDSALYLCASSLTGGYSGNTIYFGEGSWLTVV.

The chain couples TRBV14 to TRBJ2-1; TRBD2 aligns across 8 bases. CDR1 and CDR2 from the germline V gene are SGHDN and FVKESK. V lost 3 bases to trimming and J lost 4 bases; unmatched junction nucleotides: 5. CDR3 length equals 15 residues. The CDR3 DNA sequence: TGTGCCAGCAGCCAGGCGGGAGGACCATACAATGAGCAGTTCTTC. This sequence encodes CASSQAGGPYNEQFF.

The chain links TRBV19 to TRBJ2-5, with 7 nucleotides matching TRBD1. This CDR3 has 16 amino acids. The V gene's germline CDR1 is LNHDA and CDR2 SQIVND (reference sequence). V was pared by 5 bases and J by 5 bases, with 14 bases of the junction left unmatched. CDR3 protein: CASSPPTTGPRETQYF. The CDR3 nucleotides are TGTGCCAGTAGTCCTCCAACGACAGGGCCTCGGGAGACCCAGTACTTC.

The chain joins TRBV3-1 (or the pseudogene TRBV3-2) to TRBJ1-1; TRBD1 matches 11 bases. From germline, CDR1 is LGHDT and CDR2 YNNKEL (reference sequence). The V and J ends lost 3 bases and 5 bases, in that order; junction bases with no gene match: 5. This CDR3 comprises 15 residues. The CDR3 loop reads CASSHTGTGGTEAFF. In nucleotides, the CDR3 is TGTGCCAGCAGCCATACCGGGACAGGGGGAACTGAAGCTTTCTTT.

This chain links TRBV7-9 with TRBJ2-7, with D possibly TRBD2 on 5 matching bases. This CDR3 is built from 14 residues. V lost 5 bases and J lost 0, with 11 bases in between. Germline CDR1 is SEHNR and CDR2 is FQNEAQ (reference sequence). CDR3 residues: CASSQDWSSYEQYF. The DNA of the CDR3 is TGTGCCAGCAGCCAGGACTGGAGCTCCTACGAGCAGTACTTC.

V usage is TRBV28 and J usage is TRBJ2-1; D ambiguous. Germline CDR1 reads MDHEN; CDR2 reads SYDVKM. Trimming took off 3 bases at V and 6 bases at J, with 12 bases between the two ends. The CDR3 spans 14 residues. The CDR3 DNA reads TGTGCCAGCAGTTTTGTTGGGCCTGGCAATGAGCAGTTCTTC. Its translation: CASSFVGPGNEQFF.

Here the CDR3 reads CASSFGTASNEQFF. The CDR3 region has the DNA TGTGCCAGCAGCTTTGGGACTGCCAGTAATGAGCAGTTCTTC. V gene TRBV7-9 combines with J gene TRBJ2-1; D might be TRBD2 (6 bases). Germline V lookup: CDR1 SEHNR, CDR2 FQNEAQ (reference sequence). This CDR3 comprises 14 residues. V shed 3 bases and J shed 7 bases, with 13 bases lying between them.

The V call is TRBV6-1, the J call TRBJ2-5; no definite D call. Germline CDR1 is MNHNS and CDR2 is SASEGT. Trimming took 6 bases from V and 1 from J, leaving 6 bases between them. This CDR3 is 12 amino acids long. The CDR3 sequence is CASSPGQETQYF. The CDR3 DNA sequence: TGTGCCAGCAGCCCGGGCCAAGAGACCCAGTACTTC.

CDR3 nucleotides: TGCGCCAGCAGCGTGGCTAGCGGGAGTGTAGATACGCAGTATTTT. Its translation is CASSVASGSVDTQYF. The chain employs TRBV5-1 and TRBJ2-3; 10 nucleotides match TRBD2. This CDR3 region has 15 residues. The trim removed 4 bases at V and 5 bases at J, leaving 7 bases unmatched. Germline CDR1 SGHRS, CDR2 YFSETQ.

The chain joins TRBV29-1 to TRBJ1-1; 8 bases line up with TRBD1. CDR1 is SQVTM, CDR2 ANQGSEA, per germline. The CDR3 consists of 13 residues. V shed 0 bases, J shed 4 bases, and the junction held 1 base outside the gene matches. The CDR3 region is CSVEEQGATEAFF. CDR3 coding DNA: TGCAGCGTTGAAGAGCAGGGGGCCACTGAAGCTTTCTTT.

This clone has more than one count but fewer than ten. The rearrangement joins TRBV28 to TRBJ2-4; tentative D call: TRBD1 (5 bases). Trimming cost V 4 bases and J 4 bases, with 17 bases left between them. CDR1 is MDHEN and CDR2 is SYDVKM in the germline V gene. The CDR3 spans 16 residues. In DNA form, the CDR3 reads TGTGCCAGCAGTTCCCAAGGTTCAGGGTCGAAAAACATTCAGTACTTC. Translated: CASSSQGSGSKNIQYF.

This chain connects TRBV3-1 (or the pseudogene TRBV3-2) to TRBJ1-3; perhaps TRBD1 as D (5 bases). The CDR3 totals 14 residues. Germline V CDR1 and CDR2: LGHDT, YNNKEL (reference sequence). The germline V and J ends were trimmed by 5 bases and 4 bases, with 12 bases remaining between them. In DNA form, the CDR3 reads TGTGCCAGCAGCTCTCCAGGGTCCGGAAACACCATATATTTT. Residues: CASSSPGSGNTIYF.

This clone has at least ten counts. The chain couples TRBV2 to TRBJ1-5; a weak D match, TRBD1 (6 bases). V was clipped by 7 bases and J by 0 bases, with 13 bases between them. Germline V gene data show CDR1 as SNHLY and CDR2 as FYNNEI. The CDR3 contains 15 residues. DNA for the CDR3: TGTGCCAGCACCAGGACAGAATATAGCAATCAGCCCCAGCATTTT. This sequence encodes CASTRTEYSNQPQHF.

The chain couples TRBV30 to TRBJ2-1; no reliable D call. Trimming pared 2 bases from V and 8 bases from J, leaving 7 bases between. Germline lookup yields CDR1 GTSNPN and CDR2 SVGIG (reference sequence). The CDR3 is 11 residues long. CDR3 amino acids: CAWSPSYEQFF. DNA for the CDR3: TGTGCCTGGAGTCCTTCGTATGAGCAGTTCTTC. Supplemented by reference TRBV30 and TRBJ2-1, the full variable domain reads SQTIHQWPATLVQPVGSPLSLECTVEGTSNPNLYWYRQAAGRGLQLLFYSVGIGQISSEVPQNLSASRPQDRQFILSSKKLLLSDSGFYLCAWSPSYEQFFGPGTRLTVL.

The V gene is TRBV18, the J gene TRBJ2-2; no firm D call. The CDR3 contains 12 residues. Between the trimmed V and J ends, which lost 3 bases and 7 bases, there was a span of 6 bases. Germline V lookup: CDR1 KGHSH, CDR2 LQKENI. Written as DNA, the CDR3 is TGTGCCAGCTCACCGTCACACGGGGAGCTGTTTTTT. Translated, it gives CASSPSHGELFF.

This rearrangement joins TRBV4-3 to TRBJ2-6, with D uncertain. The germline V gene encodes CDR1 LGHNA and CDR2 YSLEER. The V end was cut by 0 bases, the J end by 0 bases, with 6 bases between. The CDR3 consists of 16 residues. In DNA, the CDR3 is TGCGCCAGCAGCCAAGATCGGTTCTCTGGGGCCAACGTCCTGACTTTC. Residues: CASSQDRFSGANVLTF.

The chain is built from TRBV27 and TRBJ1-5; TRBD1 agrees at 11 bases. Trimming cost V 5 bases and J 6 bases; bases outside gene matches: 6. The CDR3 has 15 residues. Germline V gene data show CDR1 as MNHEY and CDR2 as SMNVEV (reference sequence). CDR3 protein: CASSTGQGARQPQHF. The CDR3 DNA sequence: TGTGCCAGCAGTACCGGACAGGGGGCTCGTCAGCCCCAGCATTTT.

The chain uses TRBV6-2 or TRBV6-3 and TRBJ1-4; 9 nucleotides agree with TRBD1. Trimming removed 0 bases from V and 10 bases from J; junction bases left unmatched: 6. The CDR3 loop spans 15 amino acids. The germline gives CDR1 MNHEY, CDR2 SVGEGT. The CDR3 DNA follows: TGTGCCAGCAGTTACTCCTCGGGACAGGGCGGAAAACTGTTTTTT. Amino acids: CASSYSSGQGGKLFF.

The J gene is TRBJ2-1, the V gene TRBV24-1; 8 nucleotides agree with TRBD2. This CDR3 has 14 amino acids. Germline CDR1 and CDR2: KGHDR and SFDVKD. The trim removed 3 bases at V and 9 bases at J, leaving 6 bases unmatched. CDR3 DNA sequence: TGTGCCACCAGTGATCCCGGGACTAGAATTGAGCAGTTCTTC. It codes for CATSDPGTRIEQFF.

Here the CDR3 DNA reads TGTGCCAGTAGTATAGGACAGGGGGTTCAGCCCCAGCATTTT. It yields the protein CASSIGQGVQPQHF. The chain uses TRBV19 and TRBJ1-5; 9 nucleotides agree with TRBD1. Germline loops: CDR1 LNHDA, CDR2 SQIVND (reference sequence). This CDR3 has 14 amino acids. The ends lost 1 base at V and 6 bases at J; junction bases unmatched: 1.

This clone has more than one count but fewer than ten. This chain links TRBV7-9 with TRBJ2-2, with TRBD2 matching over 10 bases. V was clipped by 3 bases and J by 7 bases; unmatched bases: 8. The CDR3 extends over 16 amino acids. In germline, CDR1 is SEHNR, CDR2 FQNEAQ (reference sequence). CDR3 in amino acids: CASSFGAGGPGGELFF. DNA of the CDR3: TGTGCCAGCAGCTTCGGAGCGGGAGGGCCTGGCGGGGAGCTGTTTTTT.